This T cell receptor (beta chain) was captured by sequencing in a study of regulatory T cells in long-lasting Graves disease. The time point here: newly diagnosed GD, antithyroid drugs for less than 3 months. Construction of the TCR library relied on RNA isolated from PBMCs. A blood draw put around 9 milliliters of peripheral blood into EDTA tubes. Construction of TCR beta libraries relied on iRepertoire HTBI primers and on Arm-PCR targeting CDR3 regions. Original handling: Analysis of the samples identified 60 to 75 TRBV and 13 to 15 TRBJ segments. In TCRdb, the multiplex PCR reads were re-called with MiXCR into one record per CDR3 protein. V and J calls and clone size were set by TCRdb, not the authors. Of 550,000 to 700,000 distinct CDR3 sequences detected, 15% to 20% appear once; the ten largest clones hold around 11%. CDR3 length: 15 amino acids. Germline-derived CDR1 and CDR2 are SNHLY and FYNNEI. The V gene end was trimmed by 7 bases and the J gene end by 2 bases; junction bases not matched to a gene: 8.

This clonotype was found once. These data were likewise used in another study, on T cells in Graves' hyperthyroidism and ophthalmopathy. That source adds: Clinicians diagnosed patients from clinical symptoms, serum thyroxine and TRAb, thyroid ultrasound and orbital computed tomography. Blood also carried most thyroid clonotypes expanded above 0.001.

Sequenced here: peripheral blood mononuclear cells (PBMCs), sampled at new diagnosis, from a patient treated with antithyroid drugs. The gene calls are TRBV2 and TRBJ2-5, with 9 nucleotides matching TRBD2. The sequence was collected from a man aged 18 to 30 with Graves disease. The CDR3 bases are TGTGCCAGCATCCGAGCGGGAGGTTGGCAAGAGACCCAGTACTTC. It specifies CASIRAGGWQETQYF.